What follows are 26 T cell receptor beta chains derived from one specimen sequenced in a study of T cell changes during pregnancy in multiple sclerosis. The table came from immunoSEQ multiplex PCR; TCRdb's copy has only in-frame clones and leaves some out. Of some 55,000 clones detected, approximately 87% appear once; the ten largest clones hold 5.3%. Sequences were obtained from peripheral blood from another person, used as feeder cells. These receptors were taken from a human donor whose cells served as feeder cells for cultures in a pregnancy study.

The CDR3: CASSLSTTGRSYEQYF. The CDR3 coding sequence is TGTGCCAGCAGCCTTTCTACGACAGGTCGATCCTACGAGCAGTACTTC. This rearrangement joins TRBV6-6 to TRBJ2-7, with a possible D match to TRBD1 (6 bases). With 6 bases removed from V and 1 base from J, the gap between germline ends came to 19 bases. CDR3 length: 16 residues. CDR1 and CDR2 from the germline V gene are MNHNY and SVGAGI (reference sequence).

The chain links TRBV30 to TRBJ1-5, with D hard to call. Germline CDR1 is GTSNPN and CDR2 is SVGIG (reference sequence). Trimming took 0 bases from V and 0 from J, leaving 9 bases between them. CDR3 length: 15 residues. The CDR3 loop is CAWSVFGDSNQPQHF. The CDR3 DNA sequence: TGTGCCTGGAGTGTATTCGGGGATAGCAATCAGCCCCAGCATTTT.

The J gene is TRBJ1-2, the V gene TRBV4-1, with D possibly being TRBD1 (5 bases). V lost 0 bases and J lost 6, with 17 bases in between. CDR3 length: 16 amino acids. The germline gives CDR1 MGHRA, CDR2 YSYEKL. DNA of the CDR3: TGCGCCAGCAGCCAAGATCCTGGGGCCCCATCTAATGGCTACACCTTC. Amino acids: CASSQDPGAPSNGYTF.

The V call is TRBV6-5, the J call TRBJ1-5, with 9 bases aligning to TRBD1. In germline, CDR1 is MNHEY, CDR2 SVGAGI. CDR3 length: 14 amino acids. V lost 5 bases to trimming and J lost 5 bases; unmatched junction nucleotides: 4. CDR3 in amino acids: CASSLQGADQPQHF. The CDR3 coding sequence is TGTGCCAGCAGTCTACAGGGGGCGGATCAGCCCCAGCATTTT.

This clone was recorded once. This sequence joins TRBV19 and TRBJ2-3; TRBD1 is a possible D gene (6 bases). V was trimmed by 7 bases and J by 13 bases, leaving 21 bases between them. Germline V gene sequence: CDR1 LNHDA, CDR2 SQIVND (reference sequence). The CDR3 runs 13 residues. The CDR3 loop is CASTLQGLQAKYF. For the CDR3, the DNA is TGTGCCAGTACCCTCCAGGGGCTACAGGCGAAGTATTTT.

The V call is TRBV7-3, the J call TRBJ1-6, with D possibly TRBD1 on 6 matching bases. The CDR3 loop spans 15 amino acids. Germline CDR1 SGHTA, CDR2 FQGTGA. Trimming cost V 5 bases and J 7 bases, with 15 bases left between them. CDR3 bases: TGTGCCAGCAGCGAGTTACCAGGGGCCAATTCACCCCTCCACTTT. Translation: CASSELPGANSPLHF.

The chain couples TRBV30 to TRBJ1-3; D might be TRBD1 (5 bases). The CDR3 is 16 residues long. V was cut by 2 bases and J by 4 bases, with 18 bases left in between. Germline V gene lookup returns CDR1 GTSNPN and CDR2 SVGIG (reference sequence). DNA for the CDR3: TGTGCCTGGAGTCCCCAGCCAGGGTCAGTCGGAAACACCATATATTTT. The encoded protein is CAWSPQPGSVGNTIYF.

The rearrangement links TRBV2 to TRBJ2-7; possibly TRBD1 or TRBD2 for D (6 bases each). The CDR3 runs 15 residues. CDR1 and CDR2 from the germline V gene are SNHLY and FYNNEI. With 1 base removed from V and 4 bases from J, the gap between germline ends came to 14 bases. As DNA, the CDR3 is TGTGCCAGCAGTGAAGGGCCCTGGGGGGCGTACGAGCAGTACTTC. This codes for CASSEGPWGAYEQYF.

This CDR3 is CASSPQPNEKLFF. The CDR3 DNA follows: TGTGCCAGCAGCCCACAACCTAATGAAAAACTGTTTTTT. The chain recombines TRBV4-2 with TRBJ1-4, with D unclear. Germline CDR1 is LGHNA and CDR2 is YNFKEQ. The CDR3 length is 13 residues. The V end was cut by 4 bases, the J end by 3 bases, with 6 bases between.

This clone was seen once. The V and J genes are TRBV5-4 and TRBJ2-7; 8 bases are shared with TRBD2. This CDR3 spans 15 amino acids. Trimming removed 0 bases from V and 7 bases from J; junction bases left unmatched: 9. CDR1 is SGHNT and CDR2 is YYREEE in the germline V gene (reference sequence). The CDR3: CASSLDTGGPREQYF. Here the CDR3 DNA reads TGTGCCAGCAGCTTGGATACGGGAGGGCCACGGGAGCAGTACTTC. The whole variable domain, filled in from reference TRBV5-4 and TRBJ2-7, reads ETGVTQSPTHLIKTRGQQVTLRCSSQSGHNTVSWYQQALGQGPQFIFQYYREEENGRGNFPPRFSGLQFPNYSSELNVNALELDDSALYLCASSLDTGGPREQYFGPGTRLTVT.

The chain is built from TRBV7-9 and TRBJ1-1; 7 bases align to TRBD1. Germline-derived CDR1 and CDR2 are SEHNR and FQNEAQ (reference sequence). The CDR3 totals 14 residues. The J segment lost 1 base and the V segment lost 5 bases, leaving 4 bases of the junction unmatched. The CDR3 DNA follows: TGTGCCAGCAGCCGCGGGACAGCGAACACTGAAGCTTTCTTT. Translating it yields CASSRGTANTEAFF.

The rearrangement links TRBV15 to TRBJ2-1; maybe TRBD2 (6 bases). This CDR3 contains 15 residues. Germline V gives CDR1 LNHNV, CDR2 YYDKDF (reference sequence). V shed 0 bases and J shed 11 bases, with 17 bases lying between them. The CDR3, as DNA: TGTGCCACCAGCAGAGATCGGTCTAGCCGGGAGAAGCAGTTCTTC. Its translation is CATSRDRSSREKQFF.

The CDR3 region has the DNA TGCGCCAGCAGCTTGGTACAGGGGGTAGATTCACCCCTCCACTTT. Residues: CASSLVQGVDSPLHF. V usage is TRBV5-1 and J usage is TRBJ1-6; TRBD1 aligns across 8 bases. The CDR3 runs 15 residues. Germline CDR1 and CDR2: SGHRS and YFSETQ. With V trimmed by 0 bases and J by 8 bases, 4 bases remained unmatched.

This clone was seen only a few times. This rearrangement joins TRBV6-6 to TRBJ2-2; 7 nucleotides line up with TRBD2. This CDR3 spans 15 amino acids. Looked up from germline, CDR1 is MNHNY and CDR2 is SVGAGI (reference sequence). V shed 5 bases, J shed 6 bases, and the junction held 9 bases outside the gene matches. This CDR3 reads CASSPTTSSSGELFF. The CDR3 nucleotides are TGTGCCAGCAGTCCAACGACTAGCAGCTCCGGGGAGCTGTTTTTT.

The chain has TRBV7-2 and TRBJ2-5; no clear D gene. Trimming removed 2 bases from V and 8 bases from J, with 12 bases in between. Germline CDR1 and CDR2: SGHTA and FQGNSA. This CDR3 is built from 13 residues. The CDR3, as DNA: TGTGCCAGCAGCTTAATCTACCAACCAACCCAGTACTTC. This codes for CASSLIYQPTQYF. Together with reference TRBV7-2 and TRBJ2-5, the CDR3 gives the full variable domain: GAGVSQSPSNKVTEKGKDVELRCDPISGHTALYWYRQSLGQGLEFLIYFQGNSAPDKSGLPSDRFSAERTGGSVSTLTIQRTQQEDSAVYLCASSLIYQPTQYFGPGTRLLVL.

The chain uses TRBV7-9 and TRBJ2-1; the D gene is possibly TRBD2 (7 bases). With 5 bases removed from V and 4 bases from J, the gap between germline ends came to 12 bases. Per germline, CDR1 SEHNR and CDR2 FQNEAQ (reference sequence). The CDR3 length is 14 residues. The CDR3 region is CASSGGAVYNEQFF. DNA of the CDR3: TGTGCCAGCAGCGGGGGGGCGGTATACAATGAGCAGTTCTTC.

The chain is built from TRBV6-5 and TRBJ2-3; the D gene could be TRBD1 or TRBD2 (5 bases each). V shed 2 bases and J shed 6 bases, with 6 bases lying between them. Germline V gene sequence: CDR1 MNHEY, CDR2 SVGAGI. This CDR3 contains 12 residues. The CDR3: CASSYEGDTQYF. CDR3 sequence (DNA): TGTGCCAGCAGTTACGAGGGGGATACGCAGTATTTT.

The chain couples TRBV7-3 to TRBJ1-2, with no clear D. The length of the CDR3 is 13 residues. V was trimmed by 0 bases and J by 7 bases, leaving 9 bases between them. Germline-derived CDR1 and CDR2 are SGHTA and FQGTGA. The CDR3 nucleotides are TGTGCCAGCAGCTTAACGACGGGAGCTGGCTACACCTTC. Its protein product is CASSLTTGAGYTF.

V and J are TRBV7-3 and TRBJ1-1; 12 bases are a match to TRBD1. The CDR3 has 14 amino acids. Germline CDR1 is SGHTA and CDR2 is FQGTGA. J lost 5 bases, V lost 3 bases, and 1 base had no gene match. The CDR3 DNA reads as TGTGCCAGCAGCTTGGGACAGGGGGCAACTGAAGCTTTCTTT. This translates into CASSLGQGATEAFF.

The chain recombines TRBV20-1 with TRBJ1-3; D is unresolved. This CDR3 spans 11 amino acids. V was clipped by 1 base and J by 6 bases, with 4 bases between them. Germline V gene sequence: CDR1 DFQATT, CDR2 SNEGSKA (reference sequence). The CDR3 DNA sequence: TGCAGTGCTAGAGTGGAAAACACCATATATTTT. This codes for CSARVENTIYF.

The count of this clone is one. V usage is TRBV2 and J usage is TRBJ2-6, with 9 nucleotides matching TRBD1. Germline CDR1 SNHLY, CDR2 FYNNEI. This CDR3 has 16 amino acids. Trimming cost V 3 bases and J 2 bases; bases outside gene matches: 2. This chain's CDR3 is CASSDRDRAGANVLTF. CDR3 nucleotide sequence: TGTGCCAGCAGTGACCGGGACAGGGCTGGGGCCAACGTCCTGACTTTC.

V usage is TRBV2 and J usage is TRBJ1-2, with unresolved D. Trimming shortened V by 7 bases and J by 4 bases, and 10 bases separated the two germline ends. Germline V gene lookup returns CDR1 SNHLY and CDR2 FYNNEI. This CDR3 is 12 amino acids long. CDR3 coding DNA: TGTGCCAGCAAGGCGGCGGCCTATGGCTACACCTTC. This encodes CASKAAAYGYTF. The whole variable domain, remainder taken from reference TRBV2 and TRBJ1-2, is EPEVTQTPSHQVTQMGQEVILRCVPISNHLYFYWYRQILGQKVEFLVSFYNNEISEKSEIFDDQFSVERPDGSNFTLKIRSTKLEDSAMYFCASKAAAYGYTFGSGTRLTVV.

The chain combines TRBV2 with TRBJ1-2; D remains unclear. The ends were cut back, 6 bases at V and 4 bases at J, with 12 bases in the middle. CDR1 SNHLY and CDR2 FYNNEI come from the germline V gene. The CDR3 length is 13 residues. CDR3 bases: TGTGCCAGCAGGGTACCTGAGCCCTATGGCTACACCTTC. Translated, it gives CASRVPEPYGYTF. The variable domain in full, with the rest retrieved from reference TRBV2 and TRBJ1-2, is EPEVTQTPSHQVTQMGQEVILRCVPISNHLYFYWYRQILGQKVEFLVSFYNNEISEKSEIFDDQFSVERPDGSNFTLKIRSTKLEDSAMYFCASRVPEPYGYTFGSGTRLTVV.

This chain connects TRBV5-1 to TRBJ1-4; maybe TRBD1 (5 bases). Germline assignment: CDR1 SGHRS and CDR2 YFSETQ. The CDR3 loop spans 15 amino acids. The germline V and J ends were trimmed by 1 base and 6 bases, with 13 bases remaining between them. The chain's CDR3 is CASSLIAGWDEKLFF. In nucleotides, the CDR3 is TGCGCCAGCAGCTTGATAGCAGGGTGGGATGAAAAACTGTTTTTT.

CDR3 sequence reads: CASSIERNYGYTF. The CDR3 DNA sequence: TGTGCCAGTAGTATAGAGAGAAACTATGGCTACACCTTC. The rearrangement uses TRBV19 and TRBJ1-2; D remains unclear. The CDR3 is 13 amino acids. Per the germline V gene, CDR1 is LNHDA and CDR2 is SQIVND (reference sequence). Trimming removed 0 bases at V and 2 bases at J, with 4 bases between.

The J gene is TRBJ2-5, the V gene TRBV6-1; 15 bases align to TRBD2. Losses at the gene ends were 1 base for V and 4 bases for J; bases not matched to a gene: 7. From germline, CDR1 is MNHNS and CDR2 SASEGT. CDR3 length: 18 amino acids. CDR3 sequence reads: CASSEGTKGLAGGETQYF. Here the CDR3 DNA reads TGTGCCAGCAGTGAAGGAACCAAGGGACTAGCGGGGGGAGAGACCCAGTACTTC.